The entry that follows covers one TCR beta chain sequence. Its antigen is not known. CDR1 is MNHNY and CDR2 is SVGAGI in the germline V gene (reference sequence). The CDR3 is made up of 13 amino acids. V was trimmed by 4 bases and J by 4 bases, leaving 11 bases between them. The sample comes from a study of T-cell reconstitution after alpha-beta-depleted transplantation in children. Study-level points and caveats: After transplant, high TCRbeta diversity at day 60 in some patients arose from surviving recipient T cells and thymic progenitors.

Unique molecular identifiers were built into the TCRbeta library. TCRdb passed the PCR reads through MiXCR, listing each CDR3 protein once. The sample contains 90,000 to 100,000 distinct CDR3 sequences, under 25% of which appear only once. Sequenced here: PBMCs, sampled before TCRalphabeta/CD19-depleted stem cell transplant. The genes are TRBV6-6 and TRBJ2-7; the D call may be TRBD1 or TRBD2 (5 bases each). This sequence was found in a boy aged 2-15 years with acute lymphoblastic leukemia, due to receive a stem cell transplant. The DNA of the CDR3 is TGTGCCAGCAGTTTGACGGGACCATACGAGCAGTACTTC. This codes for CASSLTGPYEQYF.